These T cell receptor beta chains were read from a single sample in a study of shared clonotypes between healthy human individuals. Sequenced by immunoSEQ multiplex PCR; TCRdb stores in-frame clones only, minus some. The profile shows about 520,000 clones, about 78% of them singletons. Sequences were obtained from PBMCs. The source is a woman aged 40 to 50 in good health. Some clones in this sample may be carry-over from other donors' samples. The CDR3 runs from the conserved cysteine through the conserved F or W. The D gene is left open where the match is weak. Only part of the rows carry a size: once, few, many, or a class if the clone is expanded.

cdr3_aa cdr3_nt d_call j_call clone_size v_call
CASSLADRGWVSGANVLTF TGTGCCAGCAGCTTGGCCGACAGGGGTTGGGTCTCTGGGGCCAACGTCCTGACTTTC TRBD1 TRBJ2-6 many TRBV5-6
CASSWAGQGPYGYTF TGCGCCAGCAGCTGGGCGGGGCAGGGACCATATGGCTACACCTTC . TRBJ1-2 . TRBV5-1
CASSLVSSGNTIYF TGCGCCAGCAGCTTGGTGAGCTCTGGAAACACCATATATTTT . TRBJ1-3 . TRBV5-1
CASKSAGPSYEQYF TGTGCCAGCAAGAGTGCGGGGCCCTCCTACGAGCAGTACTTC . TRBJ2-7 . TRBV28
CASSKTSGRTYSYEQYF TGCGCCAGCAGTAAGACTAGCGGGAGGACCTACTCCTACGAGCAGTACTTC TRBD2 TRBJ2-7 . TRBV10-2
CAISESLAESYEQYF TGTGCCATCAGTGAGTCATTAGCGGAGTCCTACGAGCAGTACTTC . TRBJ2-7 once TRBV10-3
CASSLAWGDSGNTIYF TGCGCCAGCAGCTTGGCCTGGGGGGACTCTGGAAACACCATATATTTT . TRBJ1-3 . TRBV5-1
CASSPPGYNEQFF TGTGCCAGTTCGCCCCCCGGGTACAATGAGCAGTTCTTC . TRBJ2-1 . TRBV28
CATSRDRRTPTDTQYF TGTGCCACCAGCAGAGATCGGAGAACCCCCACAGATACGCAGTATTTT . TRBJ2-3 many TRBV15
CASSLGDRNTEAFF TGTGCCAGCAGCTTGGGGGATAGGAACACTGAAGCTTTCTTT . TRBJ1-1 . TRBV5-4